This T cell receptor beta chain was obtained from a study of blood T cells in healthy people across ages. With regard to this clonotype: The antigen remains unidentified.

Study results and limitations: There were more naive CD4+ cells and higher diversity in long-lived donors than in aged donors.

CDR3 length: 13 amino acids. CDR1 DFQATT and CDR2 SNEGSKA come from the germline V gene (reference sequence). Then a second PCR, running roughly 7 to 11 cycles, was carried out with a sample-barcoded 5' primer and a J-beta primer mix. Each CDR3 protein gets one entry after TCRdb re-called the 5' RACE reads with MiXCR. The sample records hundreds of thousands of distinct CDR3 sequences, approximately 52% being singletons. Sequencing was performed on blood. The receptor's source is a woman aged 80 or over in good health. V is TRBV20-1 and J is TRBJ2-5, with a possible D match to TRBD1 (5 bases). The J call could be wrong; TRBJ2-7 is a better fit for the DNA end. CDR3 residues: CSASLAAGYEQYF. CDR3 in DNA: TGCAGTGCTAGTCTCGCGGCAGGGTACGAGCAGTACTTC.